The sequence of this T cell receptor (beta chain) was determined in a study of shared clonotypes between healthy human individuals. Produced via immunoSEQ multiplex PCR; TCRdb's table is partial and in-frame only. The table shows about 820,000 clones, with about 92% occurring only once. Terminally differentiated effector memory CD45RA+ cells were left out of the naive CD8 fraction, which was CD45RO-negative and positively selected for CCR7. CDR3 size: 13 residues. Germline V gene sequence: CDR1 MNHNS, CDR2 SASEGT. With V trimmed by 6 bases and J by 4 bases, 5 bases remained unmatched. Regarding this clone: Antigen: not known. Other DNA sequences of this sample code for an identical CDR3.

Study-level points and caveats: How much donors shared clonotypes was expected to be affected by sequencing depth.

This clonotype was obtained from a man aged 25-45 years in good health. Sequences were obtained from naive CD8+ T cells sorted from blood. This rearrangement joins TRBV6-1 to TRBJ2-7, with 8 bases fitting TRBD1. CDR3 sequence reads: CASSPRGLYEQYF. Here the CDR3 DNA reads TGTGCCAGCAGCCCCAGGGGGCTTTACGAGCAGTACTTC.